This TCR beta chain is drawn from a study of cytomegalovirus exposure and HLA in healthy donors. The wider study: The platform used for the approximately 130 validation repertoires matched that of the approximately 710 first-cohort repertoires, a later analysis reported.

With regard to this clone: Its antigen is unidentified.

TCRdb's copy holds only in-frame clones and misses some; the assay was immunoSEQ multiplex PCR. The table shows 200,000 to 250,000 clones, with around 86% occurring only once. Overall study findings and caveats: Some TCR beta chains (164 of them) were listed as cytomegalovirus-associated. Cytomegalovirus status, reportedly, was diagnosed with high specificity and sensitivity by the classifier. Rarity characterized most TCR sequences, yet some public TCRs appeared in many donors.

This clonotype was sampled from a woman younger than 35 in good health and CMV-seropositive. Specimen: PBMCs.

CDR3 sequence reads: CASRHDPGQVYGYTF. In DNA form, the CDR3 reads TGTGCCAGCAGACATGATCCGGGACAGGTTTATGGCTACACCTTC. V gene TRBV7-2 combines with J gene TRBJ1-2; 8 bases align to TRBD1. The germline V gene encodes CDR1 SGHTA and CDR2 FQGNSA. The CDR3 is 15 residues long. Unmatched junction bases numbered 11, after V lost 6 bases and J lost 5 bases.